Given below is one T cell receptor beta chain in context. Its cognate antigen is unknown. TCRdb's table, derived via immunoSEQ multiplex PCR, lists solely in-frame clones and lacks some. The data show roughly 400,000 clones, with about 96% seen just once and 0.32% held by the top ten. The germline V gene encodes CDR1 KGHSH and CDR2 LQKENI. V gave up 3 bases and J gave up 3 bases, with 13 bases separating them. This CDR3 has 15 residues. This specimen belongs to a study of shared clonotypes between healthy human individuals. Study overall: Donors consisted of two women and a few men between 18 and 49. Study-wide results and limits: Shared clonotypes across all four donors exceeded non-shared ones in generation probability.

Source material: memory CD8+ T cells sorted from blood. Sample subset: CD45RO+ cells pooled with CCR7-negative TemRA cells. This chain connects TRBV18 to TRBJ2-3; D is perhaps TRBD2 (6 bases). The source of this sequence is a man in his thirties or forties in good health. DNA for the CDR3: TGTGCCAGCTCACCCAGCGGGCTTATAACAGATACGCAGTATTTT. Translated: CASSPSGLITDTQYF.